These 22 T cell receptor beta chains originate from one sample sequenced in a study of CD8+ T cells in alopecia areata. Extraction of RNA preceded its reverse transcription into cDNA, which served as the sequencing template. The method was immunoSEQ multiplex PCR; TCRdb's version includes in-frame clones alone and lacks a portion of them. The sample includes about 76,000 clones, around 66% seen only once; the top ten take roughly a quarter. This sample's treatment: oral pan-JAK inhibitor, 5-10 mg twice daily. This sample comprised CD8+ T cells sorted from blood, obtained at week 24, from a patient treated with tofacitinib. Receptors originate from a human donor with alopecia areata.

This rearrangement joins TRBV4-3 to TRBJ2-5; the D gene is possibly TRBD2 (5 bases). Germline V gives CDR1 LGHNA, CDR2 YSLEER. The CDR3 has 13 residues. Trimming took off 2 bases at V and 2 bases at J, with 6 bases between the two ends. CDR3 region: CASSQIAQETQYF. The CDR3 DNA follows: TGCGCCAGCAGCCAAATAGCGCAAGAGACCCAGTACTTC.

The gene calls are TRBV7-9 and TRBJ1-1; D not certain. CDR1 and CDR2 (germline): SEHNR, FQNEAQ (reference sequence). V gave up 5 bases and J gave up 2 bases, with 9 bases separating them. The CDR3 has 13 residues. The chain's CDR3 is CASSPPINTEAFF. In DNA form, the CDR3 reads TGTGCCAGCAGCCCTCCTATAAACACTGAAGCTTTCTTT.

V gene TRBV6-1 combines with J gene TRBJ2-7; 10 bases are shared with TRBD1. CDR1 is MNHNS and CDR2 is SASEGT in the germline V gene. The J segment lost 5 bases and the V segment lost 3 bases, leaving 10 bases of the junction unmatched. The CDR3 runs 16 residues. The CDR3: CASSEWWDRGFNEQYF. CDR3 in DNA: TGTGCCAGCAGTGAGTGGTGGGACAGGGGTTTCAACGAGCAGTACTTC.

The CDR3 spells CASSGALSVTGEDTQYF. In nucleotides, the CDR3 is TGTGCCAGCAGCGGGGCCTTGAGCGTGACAGGCGAAGATACGCAGTATTTT. The V gene is TRBV7-9, the J gene TRBJ2-3, with a possible D match to TRBD1 (6 bases). V lost 5 bases, J lost 5 bases, and 23 bases lay in between. Germline CDR1 and CDR2: SEHNR and FQNEAQ (reference sequence). CDR3 length: 17 amino acids. The full variable domain, completed using reference TRBV7-9 and TRBJ2-3, is DTGVSQNPRHKITKRGQNVTFRCDPISEHNRLYWYRQTLGQGPEFLTYFQNEAQLEKSRLLSDRFSAERPKGSFSTLEIQRTEQGDSAMYLCASSGALSVTGEDTQYFGPGTRLTVL.

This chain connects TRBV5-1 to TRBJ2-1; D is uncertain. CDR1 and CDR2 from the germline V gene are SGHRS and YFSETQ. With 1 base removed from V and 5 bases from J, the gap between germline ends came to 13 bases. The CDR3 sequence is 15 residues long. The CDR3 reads CASSLPTELDNEQFF. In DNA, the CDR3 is TGCGCCAGCAGCTTGCCCACTGAGCTGGACAATGAGCAGTTCTTC.

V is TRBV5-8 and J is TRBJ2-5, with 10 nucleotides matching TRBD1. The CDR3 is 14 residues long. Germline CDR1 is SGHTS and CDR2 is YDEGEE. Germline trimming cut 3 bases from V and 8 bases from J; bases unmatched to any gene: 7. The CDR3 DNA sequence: TGTGCCAGCAGCTCTGCCGGGACAGGGGTAACCCAGTACTTC. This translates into CASSSAGTGVTQYF.

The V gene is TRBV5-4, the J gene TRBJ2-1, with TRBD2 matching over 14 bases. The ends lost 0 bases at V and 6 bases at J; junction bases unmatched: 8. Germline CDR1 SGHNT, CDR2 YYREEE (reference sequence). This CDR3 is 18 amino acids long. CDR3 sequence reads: CASSLATPGLAGVNEQFF. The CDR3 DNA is TGTGCCAGCAGCTTGGCCACCCCGGGACTAGCGGGAGTCAATGAGCAGTTCTTC.

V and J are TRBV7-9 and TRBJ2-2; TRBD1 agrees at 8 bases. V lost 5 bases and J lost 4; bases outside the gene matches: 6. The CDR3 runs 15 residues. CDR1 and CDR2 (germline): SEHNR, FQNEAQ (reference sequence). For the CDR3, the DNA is TGTGCCAGCAGCCCTGAGACAGGGGTCACCGGGGAGCTGTTTTTT. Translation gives CASSPETGVTGELFF.

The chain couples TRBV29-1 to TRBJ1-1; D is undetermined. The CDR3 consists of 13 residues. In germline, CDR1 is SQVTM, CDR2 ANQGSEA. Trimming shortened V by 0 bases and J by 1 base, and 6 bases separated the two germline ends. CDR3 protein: CSVEDGENTEAFF. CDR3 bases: TGCAGCGTTGAAGATGGGGAGAACACTGAAGCTTTCTTT.

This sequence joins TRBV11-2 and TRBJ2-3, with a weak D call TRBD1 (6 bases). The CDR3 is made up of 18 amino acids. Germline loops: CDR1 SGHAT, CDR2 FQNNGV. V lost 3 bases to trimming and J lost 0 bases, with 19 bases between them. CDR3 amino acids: CASSFPREGEWSTDTQYF. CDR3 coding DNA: TGTGCCAGCAGCTTCCCTCGTGAGGGGGAATGGAGCACAGATACGCAGTATTTT.

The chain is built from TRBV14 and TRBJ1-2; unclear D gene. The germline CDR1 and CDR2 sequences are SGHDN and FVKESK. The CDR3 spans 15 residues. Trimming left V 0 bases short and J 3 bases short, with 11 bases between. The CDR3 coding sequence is TGTGCCAGCAGCCAAGACGCCGGGCCCTACTATGGCTACACCTTC. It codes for CASSQDAGPYYGYTF.

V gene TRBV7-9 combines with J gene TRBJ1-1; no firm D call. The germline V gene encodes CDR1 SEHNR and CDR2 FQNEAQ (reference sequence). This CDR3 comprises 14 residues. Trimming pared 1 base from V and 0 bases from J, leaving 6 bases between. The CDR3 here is CASSLGGMNTEAFF. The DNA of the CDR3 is TGTGCCAGCAGCTTAGGAGGTATGAACACTGAAGCTTTCTTT.

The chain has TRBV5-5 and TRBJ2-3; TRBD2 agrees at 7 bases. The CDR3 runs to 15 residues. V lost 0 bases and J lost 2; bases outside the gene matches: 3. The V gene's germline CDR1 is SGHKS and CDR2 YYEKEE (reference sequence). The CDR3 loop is CASSLAGGPTDTQYF. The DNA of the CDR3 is TGTGCCAGCAGCTTGGCGGGAGGCCCCACAGATACGCAGTATTTT.

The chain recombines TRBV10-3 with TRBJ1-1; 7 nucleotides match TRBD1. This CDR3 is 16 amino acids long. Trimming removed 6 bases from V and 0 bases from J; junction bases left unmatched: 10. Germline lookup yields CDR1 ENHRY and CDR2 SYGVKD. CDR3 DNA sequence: TGTGCCATCAGCGGACAGGCGGATTTCATGAACACTGAAGCTTTCTTT. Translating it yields CAISGQADFMNTEAFF.

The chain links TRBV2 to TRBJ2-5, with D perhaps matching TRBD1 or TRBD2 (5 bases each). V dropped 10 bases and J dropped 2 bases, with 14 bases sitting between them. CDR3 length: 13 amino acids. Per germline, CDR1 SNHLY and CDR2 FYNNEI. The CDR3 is CANEGQTQETQYF. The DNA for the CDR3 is TGTGCCAACGAGGGGCAGACTCAAGAGACCCAGTACTTC.

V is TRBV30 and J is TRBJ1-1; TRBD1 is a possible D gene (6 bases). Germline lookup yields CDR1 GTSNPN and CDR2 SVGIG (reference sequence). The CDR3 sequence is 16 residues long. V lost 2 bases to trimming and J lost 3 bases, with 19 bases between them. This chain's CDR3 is CAWSRGQGWAYTEAFF. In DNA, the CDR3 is TGTGCCTGGAGTCGGGGGCAGGGTTGGGCCTACACTGAAGCTTTCTTT.

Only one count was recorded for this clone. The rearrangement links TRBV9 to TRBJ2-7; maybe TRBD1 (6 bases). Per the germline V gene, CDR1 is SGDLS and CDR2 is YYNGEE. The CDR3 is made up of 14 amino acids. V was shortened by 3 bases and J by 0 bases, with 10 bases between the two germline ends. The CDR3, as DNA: TGTGCCAGCAGCGATACAGGGTACTCCTACGAGCAGTACTTC. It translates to CASSDTGYSYEQYF.

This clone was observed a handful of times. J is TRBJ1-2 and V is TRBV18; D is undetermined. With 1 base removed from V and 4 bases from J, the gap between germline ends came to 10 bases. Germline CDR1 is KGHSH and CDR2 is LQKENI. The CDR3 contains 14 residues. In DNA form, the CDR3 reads TGTGCCAGCTCACCACTCGCGGCGGGCTATGGCTACACCTTC. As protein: CASSPLAAGYGYTF.

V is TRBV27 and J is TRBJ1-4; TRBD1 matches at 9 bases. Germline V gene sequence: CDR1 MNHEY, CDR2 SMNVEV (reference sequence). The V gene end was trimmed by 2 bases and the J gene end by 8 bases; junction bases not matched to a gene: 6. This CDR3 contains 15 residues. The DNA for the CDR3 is TGTGCCAGCAGTTTAACACCGGGACAGGGAGAAAAACTGTTTTTT. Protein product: CASSLTPGQGEKLFF.

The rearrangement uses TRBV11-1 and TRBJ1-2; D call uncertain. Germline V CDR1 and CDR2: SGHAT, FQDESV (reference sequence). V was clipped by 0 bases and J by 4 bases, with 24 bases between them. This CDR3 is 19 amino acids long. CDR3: CASSLAPFVASGEVYGYTF. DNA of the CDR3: TGTGCCAGCAGCTTAGCGCCCTTCGTCGCGTCTGGGGAGGTCTATGGCTACACCTTC.

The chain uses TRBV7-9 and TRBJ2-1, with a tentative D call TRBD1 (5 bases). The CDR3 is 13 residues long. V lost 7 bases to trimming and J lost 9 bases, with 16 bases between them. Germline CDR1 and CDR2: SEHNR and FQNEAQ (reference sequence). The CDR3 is CASIHPGSVEQFF. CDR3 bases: TGTGCCAGCATCCATCCAGGGTCAGTTGAGCAGTTCTTC.

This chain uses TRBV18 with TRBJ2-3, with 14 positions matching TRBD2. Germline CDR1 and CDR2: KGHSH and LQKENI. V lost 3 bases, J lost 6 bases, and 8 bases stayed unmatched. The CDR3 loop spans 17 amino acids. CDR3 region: CASSPTSRTSGRDTQYF. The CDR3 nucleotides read TGTGCCAGCTCACCGACCTCCCGGACTAGCGGGAGGGATACGCAGTATTTT.